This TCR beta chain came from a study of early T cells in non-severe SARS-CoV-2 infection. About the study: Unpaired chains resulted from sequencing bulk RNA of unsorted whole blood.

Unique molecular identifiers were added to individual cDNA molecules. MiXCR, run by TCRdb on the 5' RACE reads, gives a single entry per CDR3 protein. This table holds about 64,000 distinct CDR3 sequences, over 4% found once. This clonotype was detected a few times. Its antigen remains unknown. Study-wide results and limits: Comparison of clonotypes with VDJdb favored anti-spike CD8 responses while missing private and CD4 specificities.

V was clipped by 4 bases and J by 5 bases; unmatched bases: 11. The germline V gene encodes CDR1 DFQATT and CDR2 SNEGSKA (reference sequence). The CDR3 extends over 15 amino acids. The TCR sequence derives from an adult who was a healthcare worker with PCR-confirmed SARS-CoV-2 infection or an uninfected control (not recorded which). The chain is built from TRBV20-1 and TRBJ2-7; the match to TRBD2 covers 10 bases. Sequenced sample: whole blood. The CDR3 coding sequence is TGCAGTGCTATTAGTAGCGGGGGGCCTGGGAACGAGCAGTACTTC. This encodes CSAISSGGPGNEQYF.